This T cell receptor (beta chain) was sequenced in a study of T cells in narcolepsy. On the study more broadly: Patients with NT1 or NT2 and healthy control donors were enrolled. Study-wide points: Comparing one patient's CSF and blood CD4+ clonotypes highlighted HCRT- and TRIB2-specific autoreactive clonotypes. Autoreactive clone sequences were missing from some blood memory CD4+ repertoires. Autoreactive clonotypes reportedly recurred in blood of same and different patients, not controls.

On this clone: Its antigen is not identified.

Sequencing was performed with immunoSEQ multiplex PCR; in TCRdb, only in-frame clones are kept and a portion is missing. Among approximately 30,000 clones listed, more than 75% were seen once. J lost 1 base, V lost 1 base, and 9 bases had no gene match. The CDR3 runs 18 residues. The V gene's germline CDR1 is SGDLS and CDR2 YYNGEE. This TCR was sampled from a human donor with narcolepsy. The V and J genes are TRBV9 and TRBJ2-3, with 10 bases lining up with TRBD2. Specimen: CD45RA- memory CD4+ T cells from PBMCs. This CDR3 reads CASSVLPSGGPGTDTQYF. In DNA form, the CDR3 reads TGTGCCAGCAGCGTATTGCCTAGCGGGGGCCCCGGCACAGATACGCAGTATTTT.